Following are 24 T cell receptor beta chains from one sample sequenced in a study of cytomegalovirus exposure and HLA in healthy donors. A multiplex PCR was run with 60 Vbeta primers and 13 Jbeta primers. The repertoire was sequenced with immunoSEQ multiplex PCR; TCRdb's copy has only in-frame clones and lacks some. Among over 100,000 clones listed, 74% were seen once. Sequencing was done on a sample of PBMCs. The receptors derive from a human donor in good health.

The rearrangement links TRBV4-1 to TRBJ2-5; 7 nucleotides align to TRBD1. This CDR3 comprises 16 residues. Unmatched junction bases numbered 11, after V lost 2 bases and J lost 5 bases. CDR1 is MGHRA, CDR2 YSYEKL, per germline. The CDR3 region has the DNA TGCGCCAGCAGCCAACGAGGGGGCCGGCAGGAGGAGACCCAGTACTTC. The encoded protein is CASSQRGGRQEETQYF.

This rearrangement joins TRBV5-1 to TRBJ2-7; 12 bases are a match to TRBD2. V shed 0 bases, J shed 4 bases, and the junction held 8 bases outside the gene matches. CDR3 size: 17 residues. From germline, CDR1 is SGHRS and CDR2 YFSETQ. CDR3 loop: CASSLVSSGRVMYEQYF. CDR3 in DNA: TGCGCCAGCAGCTTGGTATCTAGCGGGAGGGTTATGTACGAGCAGTACTTC.

This clone was observed once. The V gene is TRBV19, the J gene TRBJ1-1, with D perhaps matching TRBD1 (5 bases). CDR3 length equals 13 residues. Trimming pared 8 bases from V and 6 bases from J, leaving 16 bases between. Germline V CDR1 and CDR2: LNHDA, SQIVND (reference sequence). The CDR3 here is CASFGGALAEAFF. In nucleotides, the CDR3 is TGTGCCAGTTTTGGTGGGGCTCTCGCTGAAGCTTTCTTT.

This rearrangement joins TRBV10-2 to TRBJ2-2; 9 bases align to TRBD1. V lost 4 bases to trimming and J lost 7 bases; unmatched junction nucleotides: 7. CDR3 length: 15 residues. Germline lookup yields CDR1 WSHSY and CDR2 SAAADI. The chain's CDR3 is CASSGGQGSGGELFF. The CDR3 nucleotides are TGCGCCAGCAGTGGGGGACAGGGCAGCGGCGGGGAGCTGTTTTTT.

The V and J genes are TRBV7-3 and TRBJ2-3; D gene uncertain. V dropped 1 base and J dropped 1 base, with 6 bases sitting between them. Germline lookup yields CDR1 SGHTA and CDR2 FQGTGA. This CDR3 region has 14 residues. Here the CDR3 DNA reads TGTGCCAGCAGCTTAAGCGGCGGCACAGATACGCAGTATTTT. Its protein is CASSLSGGTDTQYF.

A remark on this clone: A junction boundary mismatches the germline segment, possibly from a read error. The chain recombines TRBV15 with TRBJ2-2, with D maybe TRBD1 (6 bases). The CDR3 is 15 residues long. The germline V gene has CDR1 LNHNV and CDR2 YYDKDF (reference sequence). The CDR3 protein is CATSQHRANIGELFF. Here the CDR3 DNA reads TGTGCCACCTCCCAACACAGGGCCAACATCGGGGAGCTGTTTTTT.

This chain connects TRBV29-1 to TRBJ1-2, with D perhaps TRBD1 (5 bases). This CDR3 spans 11 amino acids. In germline, CDR1 is SQVTM, CDR2 ANQGSEA. Trimming stripped 3 bases from V and 6 bases from J, with 8 bases between. CDR3 loop: CSVDGGDGYTF. As DNA, the CDR3 is TGCAGCGTTGACGGGGGAGATGGCTACACCTTC. The full variable domain, its missing parts supplied by reference TRBV29-1 and TRBJ1-2, is SAVISQKPSRDICQRGTSLTIQCQVDSQVTMMFWYRQQPGQSLTLIATANQGSEATYESGFVIDKFPISRPNLTFSTLTVSNMSPEDSSIYLCSVDGGDGYTFGSGTRLTVV.

The chain uses TRBV20-1 and TRBJ2-5; D not resolved. Trimming took off 3 bases at V and 9 bases at J, with 8 bases between the two ends. The CDR3 is made up of 10 amino acids. Germline CDR1 is DFQATT and CDR2 is SNEGSKA (reference sequence). The CDR3 DNA reads TGCAGTGCTAGGGTGCAGGCCCAGTACTTC. This sequence encodes CSARVQAQYF.

V gene TRBV6-4 combines with J gene TRBJ1-1; D not resolved. Looked up from germline, CDR1 is MRHNA and CDR2 is SNTAGT. V was cut by 6 bases and J by 1 base, with 21 bases left in between. There are 17 residues in the CDR3. DNA for the CDR3: TGTGCCAGCAGACATACCGTGGAGGTTTTAAAGAACACTGAAGCTTTCTTT. This codes for CASRHTVEVLKNTEAFF.

The chain uses TRBV5-8 and TRBJ1-4; D remains unclear. The CDR3 spans 14 residues. Germline lookup yields CDR1 SGHTS and CDR2 YDEGEE. Trimming removed 4 bases from V and 2 bases from J, with 9 bases in between. The CDR3 protein is CASSRGFTNEKLFF. The CDR3 bases are TGTGCCAGCAGCCGGGGTTTTACTAATGAAAAACTGTTTTTT. Variable domain in full (rest from reference TRBV5-8 and TRBJ1-4): EAGVTQSPTHLIKTRGQQATLRCSPISGHTSVYWYQQALGLGLQFLLWYDEGEERNRGNFPPRFSGRQFPNYSSELNVNALELEDSALYLCASSRGFTNEKLFFGSGTQLSVL.

The CDR3 is CATNRVLGQPQHF. Here the CDR3 DNA reads TGCGCCACTAACAGGGTATTGGGTCAGCCCCAGCATTTT. The rearrangement joins TRBV10-2 to TRBJ1-5, with D possibly TRBD1 on 6 matching bases. Germline V lookup: CDR1 WSHSY, CDR2 SAAADI. The CDR3 runs 13 residues. Trimming removed 10 bases at V and 6 bases at J, with 16 bases between.

V and J are TRBV5-1 and TRBJ2-5, with D tentatively TRBD2 (6 bases). This CDR3 contains 13 residues. Germline V gives CDR1 SGHRS, CDR2 YFSETQ. V was cut by 4 bases and J by 4 bases, with 11 bases left in between. CDR3 bases: TGCGCCAGCAGCGGGACTGGCGGAGAGACCCAGTACTTC. Protein sequence: CASSGTGGETQYF.

This clone was seen more than once but under ten times. The chain links TRBV7-9 to TRBJ2-7; 7 bases line up with TRBD1. CDR1 SEHNR and CDR2 FQNEAQ come from the germline V gene (reference sequence). This CDR3 is 13 amino acids long. V trimming: 8 bases; J trimming: 1 base; junction bases outside the gene matches: 5. Here the CDR3 reads CASWDSLSYEQYF. CDR3 nucleotide sequence: TGTGCCAGCTGGGACAGTTTGTCCTACGAGCAGTACTTC.

The chain is built from TRBV6-5 and TRBJ1-5; 8 bases map to TRBD1. V was pared by 8 bases and J by 11 bases, with 5 bases of the junction left unmatched. The germline gives CDR1 MNHEY, CDR2 SVGAGI. The CDR3 is made up of 11 amino acids. CDR3 in amino acids: CASYGQGAQHF. The CDR3 DNA reads TGTGCCAGCTACGGACAGGGAGCCCAGCATTTT.

This clone was seen a few times. The genes are TRBV5-4 and TRBJ1-2; 7 positions agree with TRBD1. J gave up 8 bases and V 4 bases, and 8 bases lay outside the gene matches. This CDR3 is 13 amino acids long. Germline loops: CDR1 SGHNT, CDR2 YYREEE (reference sequence). In DNA form, the CDR3 reads TGTGCCAGCAGCGCAGACAGGGCTAGGGGCTACACCTTC. Translated, it gives CASSADRARGYTF.

In its sample, this clone was seen once. The chain has TRBV30 and TRBJ1-1, with D tentatively TRBD1 (5 bases). The length of the CDR3 is 13 residues. The V and J ends lost 2 bases and 7 bases respectively, with 14 bases between them. Looked up from germline, CDR1 is GTSNPN and CDR2 is SVGIG (reference sequence). This chain's CDR3 is CAWSPQGRVEAFF. CDR3 bases: TGTGCCTGGAGTCCCCAGGGTCGGGTTGAAGCTTTCTTT. Full variable domain (missing parts from reference TRBV30 and TRBJ1-1): SQTIHQWPATLVQPVGSPLSLECTVEGTSNPNLYWYRQAAGRGLQLLFYSVGIGQISSEVPQNLSASRPQDRQFILSSKKLLLSDSGFYLCAWSPQGRVEAFFGQGTRLTVV.

J is TRBJ2-5 and V is TRBV30; 11 bases are a match to TRBD2. With the DNA end fitting TRBJ2-7 better, the J assignment may be wrong. CDR1 and CDR2 from the germline V gene are GTSNPN and SVGIG (reference sequence). The CDR3 length is 15 residues. The CDR3 sequence is CAWTLLAGAKNEQYF. The DNA of the CDR3 is TGTGCCTGGACCTTACTAGCGGGAGCGAAGAACGAGCAGTACTTC.

This chain uses TRBV2 with TRBJ2-2, with a possible D match to TRBD1 (6 bases). V dropped 4 bases and J dropped 4 bases, with 10 bases sitting between them. The CDR3 consists of 14 residues. Germline CDR1 SNHLY, CDR2 FYNNEI. For the CDR3, the DNA is TGTGCCAGCAGTGCGTCCAGGGGCACCGGGGAGCTGTTTTTT. Translating gives CASSASRGTGELFF.

The J gene is TRBJ1-6, the V gene TRBV18; 7 nucleotides align to TRBD1. CDR1 and CDR2 from the germline V gene are KGHSH and LQKENI. This CDR3 is built from 16 residues. V dropped 3 bases and J dropped 5; count of bases not matched to a gene: 7. The chain's CDR3 is CASSPTGDRDNSPLHF. The CDR3, as DNA: TGTGCCAGCTCACCCACAGGAGACAGGGATAATTCACCCCTCCACTTT. The full variable domain, with the rest looked up from reference TRBV18 and TRBJ1-6, is NAGVMQNPRHLVRRRGQEARLRCSPMKGHSHVYWYRQLPEEGLKFMVYLQKENIIDESGMPKERFSAEFPKEGPSILRIQQVVRGDSAAYFCASSPTGDRDNSPLHFGNGTRLTVT.

The chain links TRBV18 to TRBJ1-1; maybe TRBD1 (5 bases). Trimming left V 3 bases short and J 2 bases short, with 10 bases between. The germline CDR1 and CDR2 sequences are KGHSH and LQKENI. The CDR3 runs 14 residues. CDR3 DNA sequence: TGTGCCAGCTCACCCTTGGGGGGAAACACTGAAGCTTTCTTT. It specifies CASSPLGGNTEAFF.

V gene TRBV30 combines with J gene TRBJ1-4; tentative D call: TRBD1 (5 bases). The CDR3 sequence is 11 residues long. Germline lookup yields CDR1 GTSNPN and CDR2 SVGIG (reference sequence). V lost 5 bases to trimming and J lost 10 bases, with 11 bases between them. DNA of the CDR3: TGTGCCTGGGGGGGGACCGGAAAACTGTTTTTT. Amino acids: CAWGGTGKLFF.

This clone occurred a few times. The chain links TRBV7-2 to TRBJ1-1, with 7 bases aligning to TRBD1. There are 16 residues in the CDR3. The germline CDR1 and CDR2 sequences are SGHTA and FQGNSA. J was trimmed by 5 bases and V by 2 bases; bases with no gene match: 11. The CDR3: CASSLYGGGVGTEAFF. CDR3 sequence (DNA): TGTGCCAGCAGCTTATATGGAGGGGGCGTTGGAACTGAAGCTTTCTTT.

The rearrangement links TRBV30 to TRBJ2-5; D might be TRBD1 (5 bases). The end of the DNA fits TRBJ2-7 better, so the J call may be wrong. CDR3 size: 13 residues. CDR1 GTSNPN and CDR2 SVGIG come from the germline V gene (reference sequence). The CDR3 DNA reads as TGTGCCTGGAGTAACGACAGCCCCTACGAGCAGTACTTC. Its protein is CAWSNDSPYEQYF.

The gene calls are TRBV5-1 and TRBJ2-7; D unclear. The CDR3 contains 13 residues. Germline CDR1 SGHRS, CDR2 YFSETQ. Trimming left V 4 bases short and J 6 bases short, with 14 bases between. DNA of the CDR3: TGCGCCAGCAGCCCATCGACACCCGGCGAGCAGTACTTC. This codes for CASSPSTPGEQYF.